The clone carrying this T cell receptor beta chain was seen only a few times. Its antigen remains unidentified. RNA transcripts were the template for amplifying TCR beta CDR3 regions. Researchers ran a first-round RT-PCR on the TCR CDR3 using the HTBI primer set. One entry per CDR3 protein results from TCRdb running MiXCR on the multiplex PCR reads. The sample shows 540,000 or so distinct CDR3 sequences, about half of them seen only once. These data originate in a study of T cells in Graves' hyperthyroidism and ophthalmopathy. Study results and caveats: Most clonotypes expanded in the thyroid (above 0.001) were also present in blood.

Germline V gene sequence: CDR1 SNHLY, CDR2 FYNNEI. CDR3 length: 17 amino acids. V was pared by 6 bases and J by 7 bases, with 15 bases of the junction left unmatched. The sequencing sample was made of peripheral blood or thyroid tissue (not recorded which). J is TRBJ2-5 and V is TRBV2; 12 bases line up with TRBD2. This receptor was identified in an adult woman with Graves' disease, either hyperthyroidism or ophthalmopathy (not recorded which). CDR3 sequence reads: CASSLTSGRAFSGTQYF. In DNA form, the CDR3 reads TGTGCCAGCAGCTTGACTAGCGGGAGAGCCTTTTCGGGGACCCAGTACTTC. The whole variable domain, filled in from reference TRBV2 and TRBJ2-5, reads EPEVTQTPSHQVTQMGQEVILRCVPISNHLYFYWYRQILGQKVEFLVSFYNNEISEKSEIFDDQFSVERPDGSNFTLKIRSTKLEDSAMYFCASSLTSGRAFSGTQYFGPGTRLLVL.